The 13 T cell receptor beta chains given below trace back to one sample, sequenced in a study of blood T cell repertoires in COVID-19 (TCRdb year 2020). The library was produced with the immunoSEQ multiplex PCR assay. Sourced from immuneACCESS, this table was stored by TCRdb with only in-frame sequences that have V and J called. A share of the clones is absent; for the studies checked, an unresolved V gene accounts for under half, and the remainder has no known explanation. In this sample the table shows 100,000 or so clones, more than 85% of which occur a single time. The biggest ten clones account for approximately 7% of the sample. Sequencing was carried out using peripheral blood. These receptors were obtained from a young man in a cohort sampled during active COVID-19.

CDR3 sequence: CASRITGTDFYEQYF. The CDR3 DNA is TGTGCCAGCAGGATAACCGGGACAGACTTTTACGAGCAGTACTTC. The rearrangement links TRBV2 to TRBJ2-7; 7 bases agree with TRBD1. Unmatched junction bases numbered 12, after V lost 6 bases and J lost 4 bases. Germline values: CDR1 SNHLY, CDR2 FYNNEI. The length of the CDR3 is 15 residues.

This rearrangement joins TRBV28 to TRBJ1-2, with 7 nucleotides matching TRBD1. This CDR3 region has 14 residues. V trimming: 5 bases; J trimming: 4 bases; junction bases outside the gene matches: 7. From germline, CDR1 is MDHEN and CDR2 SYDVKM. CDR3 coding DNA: TGTGCCAGCAGTATAGGGGGCGTCATCTATGGCTACACCTTC. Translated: CASSIGGVIYGYTF.

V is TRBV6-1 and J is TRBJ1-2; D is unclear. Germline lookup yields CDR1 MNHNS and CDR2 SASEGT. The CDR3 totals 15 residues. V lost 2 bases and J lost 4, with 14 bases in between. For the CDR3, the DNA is TGTGCCAGCAGTGAATTCGGAGCAATTCCCTATGGCTACACCTTC. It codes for CASSEFGAIPYGYTF.

CDR3 in DNA: TGTGCCAGCATTGGCGCTAGCGGGGACTACGAGCAGTACTTC. This codes for CASIGASGDYEQYF. The chain is built from TRBV2 and TRBJ2-7, with TRBD2 matching 9 bases. CDR3 length: 14 amino acids. Unmatched junction bases numbered 7, after V lost 7 bases and J lost 3 bases. Germline V gives CDR1 SNHLY, CDR2 FYNNEI.

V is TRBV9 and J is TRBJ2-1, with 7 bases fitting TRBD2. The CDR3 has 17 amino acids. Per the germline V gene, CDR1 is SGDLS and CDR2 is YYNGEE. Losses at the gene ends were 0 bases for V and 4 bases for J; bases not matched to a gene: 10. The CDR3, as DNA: TGTGCCAGCAGCGTAGCTGTCGGACTAGTAAAGTACAATGAGCAGTTCTTC. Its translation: CASSVAVGLVKYNEQFF.

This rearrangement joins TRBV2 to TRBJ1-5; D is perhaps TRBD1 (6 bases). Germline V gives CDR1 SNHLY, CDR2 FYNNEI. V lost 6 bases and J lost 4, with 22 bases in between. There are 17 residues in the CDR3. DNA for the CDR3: TGTGCCAGCAGCTCGGTCCAGGGTGGGGGGGCGAATCAGCCCCAGCATTTT. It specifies CASSSVQGGGANQPQHF.

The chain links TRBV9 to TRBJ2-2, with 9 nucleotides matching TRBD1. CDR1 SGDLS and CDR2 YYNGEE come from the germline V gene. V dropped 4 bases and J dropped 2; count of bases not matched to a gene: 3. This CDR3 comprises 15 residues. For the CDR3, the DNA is TGTGCCAGCAGCACGGGACAGGGAAACACCGGGGAGCTGTTTTTT. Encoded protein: CASSTGQGNTGELFF.

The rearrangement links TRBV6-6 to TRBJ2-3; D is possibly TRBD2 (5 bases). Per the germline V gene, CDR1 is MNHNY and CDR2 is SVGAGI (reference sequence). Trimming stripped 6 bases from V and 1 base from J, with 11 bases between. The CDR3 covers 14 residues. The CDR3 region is CASRALVGTDTQYF. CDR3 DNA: TGTGCCAGCAGGGCACTAGTTGGCACAGATACGCAGTATTTT.

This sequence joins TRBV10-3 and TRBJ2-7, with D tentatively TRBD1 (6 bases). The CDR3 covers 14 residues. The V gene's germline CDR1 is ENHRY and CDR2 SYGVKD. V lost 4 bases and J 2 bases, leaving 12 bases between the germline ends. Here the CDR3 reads CAISGRTVPYEQYF. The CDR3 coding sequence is TGTGCCATCAGTGGGCGGACAGTCCCCTACGAGCAGTACTTC.

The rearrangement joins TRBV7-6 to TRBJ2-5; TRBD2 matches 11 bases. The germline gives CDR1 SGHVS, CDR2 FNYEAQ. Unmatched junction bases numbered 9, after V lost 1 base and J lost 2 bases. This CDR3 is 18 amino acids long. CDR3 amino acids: CASSLGPPVAGGQETQYF. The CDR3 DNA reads TGTGCCAGCAGCTTAGGGCCCCCCGTAGCGGGGGGGCAAGAGACCCAGTACTTC.

The CDR3 DNA reads TGTGCCATCAGTGAGCCCTACCTTCGACGACAGGGGAACACCTACGAGCAGTACTTC. Translating gives CAISEPYLRRQGNTYEQYF. The rearrangement uses TRBV10-3 and TRBJ2-7; 8 bases are shared with TRBD1. The CDR3 consists of 19 residues. V dropped 2 bases and J dropped 2; count of bases not matched to a gene: 17. Germline V gene data show CDR1 as ENHRY and CDR2 as SYGVKD.

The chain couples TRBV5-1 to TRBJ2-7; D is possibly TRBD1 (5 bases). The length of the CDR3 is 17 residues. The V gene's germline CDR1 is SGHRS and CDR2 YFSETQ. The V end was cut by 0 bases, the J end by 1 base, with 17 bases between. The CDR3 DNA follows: TGCGCCAGCAGCTTGGGGTTACAAGGGGTATGGTCCTACGAGCAGTACTTC. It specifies CASSLGLQGVWSYEQYF.

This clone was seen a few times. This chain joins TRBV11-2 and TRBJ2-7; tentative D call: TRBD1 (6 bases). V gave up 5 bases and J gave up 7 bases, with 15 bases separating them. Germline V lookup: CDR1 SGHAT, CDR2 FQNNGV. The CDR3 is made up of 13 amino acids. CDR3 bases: TGTGCCAGCAGCCATAAACTACAGGGAGAGCAGTACTTC. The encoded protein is CASSHKLQGEQYF.